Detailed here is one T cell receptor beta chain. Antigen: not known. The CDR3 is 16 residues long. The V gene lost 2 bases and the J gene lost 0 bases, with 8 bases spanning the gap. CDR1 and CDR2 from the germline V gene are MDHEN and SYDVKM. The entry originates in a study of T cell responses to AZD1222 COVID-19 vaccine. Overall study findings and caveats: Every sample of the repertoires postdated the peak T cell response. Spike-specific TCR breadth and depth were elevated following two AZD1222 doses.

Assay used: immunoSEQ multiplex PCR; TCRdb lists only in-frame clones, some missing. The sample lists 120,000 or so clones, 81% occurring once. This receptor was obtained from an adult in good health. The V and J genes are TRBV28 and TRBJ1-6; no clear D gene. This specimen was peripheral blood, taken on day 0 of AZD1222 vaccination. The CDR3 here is CASSLQAYSYNSPLHF. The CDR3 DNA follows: TGTGCCAGCAGTTTACAGGCGTACTCCTATAATTCACCCCTCCACTTT.